Shown below are 15 T cell receptor beta chains from a single sample sequenced in a study of T cell responses to AZD1222 COVID-19 vaccine (TCRdb year 2021). This specimen's time point label, interpreted: about 28 days (+/-7) after the second vaccine dose. The library came from the immunoSEQ multiplex PCR assay. TCRdb limited this immuneACCESS table to in-frame rearrangements with V and J called. A share of clones is missing; checked studies link under half to unresolved V genes, and the rest is unexplained. The sample contains tens of thousands of clones, 87% of them found a single time. The ten most abundant clones make up roughly 1.2% of the sample. Sequences were derived from peripheral blood, sampled 28 days after the second AZD1222 dose. Receptor source: an adult who received the AZD1222 COVID-19 vaccine.

The chain is built from TRBV29-1 and TRBJ2-1; 14 bases match TRBD2. The CDR3 spans 18 residues. The germline CDR1 and CDR2 sequences are SQVTM and ANQGSEA. Losses at the gene ends were 6 bases for V and 7 bases for J; bases not matched to a gene: 17. Here the CDR3 reads CSVRLRGLAGGFVNEQFF. Written as DNA, the CDR3 is TGCAGCGTCCGCCTTCGAGGACTAGCGGGAGGTTTTGTTAATGAGCAGTTCTTC.

This chain joins TRBV5-1 and TRBJ1-1, with D perhaps matching TRBD1 (5 bases). The CDR3 contains 13 residues. V was clipped by 4 bases and J by 2 bases, with 9 bases between them. Germline V gene lookup returns CDR1 SGHRS and CDR2 YFSETQ. CDR3: CASSGGVNTEAFF. CDR3 nucleotides: TGCGCCAGCAGCGGAGGGGTTAACACTGAAGCTTTCTTT. The complete variable domain, with remaining parts taken from reference TRBV5-1 and TRBJ1-1, reads KAGVTQTPRYLIKTRGQQVTLSCSPISGHRSVSWYQQTPGQGLQFLFEYFSETQRNKGNFPGRFSGRQFSNSRSEMNVSTLELGDSALYLCASSGGVNTEAFFGQGTRLTVV.

The J gene is TRBJ1-5, the V gene TRBV6-5; 8 bases align to TRBD1. V lost 4 bases and J lost 2; bases outside the gene matches: 7. Germline values: CDR1 MNHEY, CDR2 SVGAGI. This CDR3 contains 16 residues. CDR3 amino acids: CASSSQSQGGNQPQHF. CDR3 in DNA: TGTGCCAGCAGTTCCCAATCACAGGGGGGCAATCAGCCCCAGCATTTT.

The V and J genes are TRBV30 and TRBJ2-7; D is tentatively TRBD1 or TRBD2 (5 bases each). The germline gives CDR1 GTSNPN, CDR2 SVGIG (reference sequence). Trimming removed 3 bases from V and 7 bases from J, with 10 bases in between. CDR3 length: 11 residues. CDR3 amino acids: CAWSRGEEQYF. CDR3 nucleotide sequence: TGTGCCTGGAGCCGAGGGGAGGAGCAGTACTTC.

This clone came up once. This sequence joins TRBV18 and TRBJ1-5; TRBD1 matches at 11 bases. Germline-derived CDR1 and CDR2 are KGHSH and LQKENI. The CDR3 has 16 amino acids. Trimming cost V 4 bases and J 7 bases; bases outside gene matches: 9. For the CDR3, the DNA is TGTGCCAGCTCACGCGCCGGGACAGGGGGTTGGCAGCCCCAGCATTTT. This sequence encodes CASSRAGTGGWQPQHF. Full variable domain (outside the CDR3, taken from reference TRBV18 and TRBJ1-5): NAGVMQNPRHLVRRRGQEARLRCSPMKGHSHVYWYRQLPEEGLKFMVYLQKENIIDESGMPKERFSAEFPKEGPSILRIQQVVRGDSAAYFCASSRAGTGGWQPQHFGDGTRLSIL.

This clone was detected once. The chain joins TRBV19 to TRBJ1-2; no clear D. Germline CDR1 and CDR2: LNHDA and SQIVND (reference sequence). This CDR3 has 15 residues. Trimming pared 3 bases from V and 3 bases from J, leaving 14 bases between. The CDR3 DNA sequence: TGTGCCAGTAGTATTTTTGGGGAGTCCTACTATGGCTACACCTTC. Translated, it gives CASSIFGESYYGYTF.

This chain joins TRBV30 and TRBJ1-5; maybe TRBD1 (6 bases). The CDR3 has 13 residues. In germline, CDR1 is GTSNPN, CDR2 SVGIG (reference sequence). V gave up 4 bases and J gave up 1 base, with 8 bases separating them. Here the CDR3 DNA reads TGTGCCTGGACAAGGGGGAGCAATCAGCCCCAGCATTTT. This codes for CAWTRGSNQPQHF.

This clone has a single count. The V call is TRBV6-4, the J call TRBJ2-1; a weak D match, TRBD2 (6 bases). The germline gives CDR1 MRHNA, CDR2 SNTAGT. V lost 4 bases, J lost 0 bases, and 7 bases lay in between. This CDR3 comprises 14 residues. CDR3 sequence: CASSVSGSYNEQFF. In DNA form, the CDR3 reads TGTGCCAGCAGTGTTAGCGGCTCCTACAATGAGCAGTTCTTC.

The V and J genes are TRBV2 and TRBJ1-1; D not resolved. The ends were cut back, 3 bases at V and 4 bases at J, with 9 bases in the middle. CDR1 is SNHLY, CDR2 FYNNEI, per germline. CDR3 length: 13 residues. In DNA, the CDR3 is TGTGCCAGCAGTGAGCTCCATTCCACTGAAGCTTTCTTT. It yields the protein CASSELHSTEAFF.

The rearrangement links TRBV6-5 to TRBJ2-3; TRBD1 agrees at 7 bases. The V and J ends lost 6 bases and 3 bases, in that order; junction bases with no gene match: 6. Germline CDR1 is MNHEY and CDR2 is SVGAGI. There are 14 residues in the CDR3. The CDR3 DNA reads TGTGCCAGCAGGAGAAACAGGGGTACAGATACGCAGTATTTT. It codes for CASRRNRGTDTQYF.

In DNA form, the CDR3 reads TGTGCCAGCAGCCCTGGGACGGGGATAAACTCTGGAAACACCATATATTTT. It specifies CASSPGTGINSGNTIYF. The chain carries TRBV13 and TRBJ1-3; weak D call: TRBD1 (5 bases). Per the germline V gene, CDR1 is PRHDT and CDR2 is FYEKMQ (reference sequence). The CDR3 spans 17 residues. V shed 5 bases and J shed 0 bases, with 17 bases lying between them.

The chain couples TRBV5-8 to TRBJ1-5, with D possibly TRBD1 on 6 matching bases. Germline lookup yields CDR1 SGHTS and CDR2 YDEGEE. V lost 4 bases to trimming and J lost 1 base, with 12 bases between them. The CDR3 spans 15 residues. The CDR3 region is CASSQATGSNQPQHF. The CDR3 DNA reads as TGTGCCAGCAGCCAAGCGACAGGAAGCAATCAGCCCCAGCATTTT.

A single count supports this clone. J is TRBJ1-6 and V is TRBV27; TRBD1 matches 9 bases. This CDR3 has 16 residues. Unmatched junction bases numbered 12, after V lost 5 bases and J lost 10 bases. The germline gives CDR1 MNHEY, CDR2 SMNVEV (reference sequence). CDR3 region: CASSLTGTGLGSPLHF. CDR3 in DNA: TGTGCCAGCAGTCTTACCGGGACAGGGTTGGGATCACCCCTCCACTTT.

V is TRBV30 and J is TRBJ2-5; the D gene could be TRBD1 or TRBD2 (5 bases each). With 3 bases removed from V and 6 bases from J, the gap between germline ends came to 17 bases. The CDR3 consists of 14 residues. CDR1 GTSNPN and CDR2 SVGIG come from the germline V gene (reference sequence). The chain's CDR3 is CAWRIGTVPKTQYF. Here the CDR3 DNA reads TGTGCCTGGAGAATCGGGACGGTGCCGAAGACCCAGTACTTC.

The V and J genes are TRBV2 and TRBJ1-5, with D tentatively TRBD1 (5 bases). This CDR3 has 16 amino acids. V was clipped by 6 bases and J by 0 bases, with 15 bases between them. Germline-derived CDR1 and CDR2 are SNHLY and FYNNEI. The CDR3 bases are TGTGCCAGCAGCGACCAGGGCCTCCTTAGCAATCAGCCCCAGCATTTT. Protein: CASSDQGLLSNQPQHF.